The 18 T cell receptor beta chains below come from one sample, sequenced in a study of blood T cells in healthy people across ages. Then a second PCR, running roughly 7 to 11 cycles, was carried out with a sample-barcoded 5' primer and a J-beta primer mix. From the 5' RACE reads, TCRdb called clonotypes with MiXCR, one entry per CDR3 protein. The repertoire includes about 570,000 distinct CDR3 sequences, roughly 29% of them detected once, and around a sixth sits in the top ten. The sequenced material came from blood. These receptors were collected from a woman aged 70-85 years in good health.

This clonotype has more than one count but fewer than ten. V and J are TRBV7-2 and TRBJ2-3; no reliable D call. Trimming cost V 4 bases and J 4 bases, with 15 bases left between them. This CDR3 has 15 amino acids. CDR1 SGHTA and CDR2 FQGNSA come from the germline V gene. Written as DNA, the CDR3 is TGTGCCAGCAGCTCTTCGACGAGCTGGGCAGATACGCAGTATTTT. This codes for CASSSSTSWADTQYF.

This clonotype appeared a few times. V and J are TRBV6-1 and TRBJ2-1, with 9 nucleotides matching TRBD2. CDR3 size: 17 residues. The germline gives CDR1 MNHNS, CDR2 SASEGT. Trimming cost V 4 bases and J 8 bases; bases outside gene matches: 15. CDR3 residues: CASSGRGGLRGEDEQFF. The CDR3 nucleotides are TGTGCCAGCAGTGGGCGGGGGGGCCTTCGGGGGGAAGATGAGCAGTTCTTC.

The chain has TRBV7-9 and TRBJ2-1, with D possibly matching TRBD1 (5 bases). The DNA end favors TRBJ2-5, so the J call may be wrong. The CDR3 consists of 15 residues. Looked up from germline, CDR1 is SEHNR and CDR2 is FQNEAQ (reference sequence). CDR3: CASSTLGRVEETQYF. The CDR3 DNA reads TGTGCCAGCTCTACACTCGGCAGGGTAGAAGAGACCCAGTACTTC.

This sequence joins TRBV29-1 and TRBJ1-2; tentatively, D is TRBD1 (6 bases). V was pared by 2 bases and J by 8 bases, with 21 bases between. There are 15 residues in the CDR3. Germline loops: CDR1 SQVTM, CDR2 ANQGSEA. The DNA of the CDR3 is TGCAGCGTTGAAACCTGGGACAACGCCGCAAGCGGCTACACCTTC. It encodes CSVETWDNAASGYTF.

This clonotype was counted a few times. The chain employs TRBV6-6 and TRBJ2-5; 8 nucleotides align to TRBD1. Trimming cost V 6 bases and J 2 bases; bases outside gene matches: 8. Germline values: CDR1 MNHNY, CDR2 SVGAGI (reference sequence). CDR3 length: 15 amino acids. CDR3 sequence: CASSFSRGRQETQYF. CDR3 sequence (DNA): TGTGCCAGCAGCTTTTCCAGGGGGCGACAAGAGACCCAGTACTTC.

This clonotype was recorded once. The CDR3 DNA reads TGTGCCAGCAGACAAACCTCAGTGGTCTATGGCTACACCTTC. It codes for CASRQTSVVYGYTF. The chain recombines TRBV6-6 with TRBJ1-2; D gene unclear. Germline V gene data show CDR1 as MNHNY and CDR2 as SVGAGI (reference sequence). V lost 6 bases and J lost 4, with 15 bases in between. The length of the CDR3 is 14 residues.

This clonotype was counted only a few times. The genes are TRBV20-1 and TRBJ2-5; D may be TRBD1 (5 bases). Germline V gene data show CDR1 as DFQATT and CDR2 as SNEGSKA (reference sequence). This CDR3 is 13 amino acids long. V gave up 3 bases and J gave up 1 base, with 9 bases separating them. The CDR3 nucleotides read TGCAGTGCTAGTGTGACAGTCCAAGAGACCCAGTACTTC. Translating gives CSASVTVQETQYF.

The rearrangement uses TRBV4-1 and TRBJ2-2, with D perhaps being TRBD1 or TRBD2 (7 bases each). Germline V gives CDR1 MGHRA, CDR2 YSYEKL. This CDR3 spans 17 amino acids. The ends were cut back, 3 bases at V and 5 bases at J, with 19 bases in the middle. The CDR3 nucleotides read TGCGCCAGCAGCCAGACAGGGAGGGGTTCGCTGACCGGGGAGCTGTTTTTT. Its translation: CASSQTGRGSLTGELFF.

This clonotype was seen a few times. The chain carries TRBV29-1 and TRBJ1-2; D is unclear. Germline CDR1 and CDR2: SQVTM and ANQGSEA. V lost 4 bases, J lost 5 bases, and 17 bases lay in between. The CDR3 spans 14 residues. In DNA form, the CDR3 reads TGCAGCGTTGCCAGCGCACAGTACGTTTATGGCTACACCTTC. This translates into CSVASAQYVYGYTF. The variable domain in full, completed from reference TRBV29-1 and TRBJ1-2, reads SAVISQKPSRDICQRGTSLTIQCQVDSQVTMMFWYRQQPGQSLTLIATANQGSEATYESGFVIDKFPISRPNLTFSTLTVSNMSPEDSSIYLCSVASAQYVYGYTFGSGTRLTVV.

This chain uses TRBV6-5 with TRBJ1-2; unclear D gene. The CDR3 loop spans 14 amino acids. Germline V gene lookup returns CDR1 MNHEY and CDR2 SVGAGI. Trimming cost V 5 bases and J 3 bases, with 13 bases left between them. The CDR3: CASSQKAFDYGYTF. Here the CDR3 DNA reads TGTGCCAGCAGTCAAAAGGCGTTCGACTATGGCTACACCTTC.

The J gene is TRBJ2-5, the V gene TRBV5-1; D is undetermined. The DNA matches TRBJ2-7 better at its end, which makes the J call doubtful. The CDR3 contains 13 residues. CDR1 is SGHRS and CDR2 is YFSETQ in the germline V gene. The CDR3 DNA reads TGCGCCAGCAGCTTTAAACCTGATTACGAGCAGTACTTC. Protein sequence: CASSFKPDYEQYF.

J is TRBJ1-1 and V is TRBV5-6; D is perhaps TRBD1 (6 bases). CDR3 length: 13 amino acids. The germline V gene has CDR1 SGHDT and CDR2 YYEEEE. V was clipped by 1 base and J by 4 bases, with 8 bases between them. The CDR3 region is CASSLRTATEAFF. The DNA of the CDR3 is TGTGCCAGCAGCTTGAGGACAGCCACTGAAGCTTTCTTT.

This rearrangement joins TRBV20-1 to TRBJ2-1; 12 nucleotides agree with TRBD2. The CDR3 covers 14 residues. Germline trimming cut 6 bases from V and 5 bases from J; bases unmatched to any gene: 5. Germline assignment: CDR1 DFQATT and CDR2 SNEGSKA (reference sequence). CDR3 sequence: CSAPLAGGDNEQFF. CDR3 DNA: TGCAGTGCCCCCCTAGCGGGAGGGGACAATGAGCAGTTCTTC.

About this clonotype itself: Compared with germline, one end of the junction differs, possibly owing to a read error. The V gene is TRBV5-1, the J gene TRBJ2-3; tentatively, D is TRBD1 or TRBD2 (6 bases each). Germline loops: CDR1 SGHRS, CDR2 YFSETQ. CDR3 size: 15 residues. CDR3 protein: CVSSLERGDTDTQYF. CDR3 sequence (DNA): TGCGTCAGCAGCTTGGAAAGGGGGGACACAGATACGCAGTATTTT.

The chain has TRBV2 and TRBJ2-1, with TRBD2 matching 11 bases. The CDR3 length is 15 residues. Germline-derived CDR1 and CDR2 are SNHLY and FYNNEI. V shed 2 bases, J shed 8 bases, and the junction held 5 bases outside the gene matches. CDR3 nucleotide sequence: TGTGCCAGCAGTGAAAGACTAGCGGGGTGGGATGAGCAGTTCTTC. This translates into CASSERLAGWDEQFF. The full variable domain, its missing parts supplied by reference TRBV2 and TRBJ2-1, is EPEVTQTPSHQVTQMGQEVILRCVPISNHLYFYWYRQILGQKVEFLVSFYNNEISEKSEIFDDQFSVERPDGSNFTLKIRSTKLEDSAMYFCASSERLAGWDEQFFGPGTRLTVL.

Of note for this clonotype: One junction end does not reproduce the germline sequence, and a read error may be involved. The J gene is TRBJ2-5, the V gene TRBV28, with 7 positions matching TRBD2. The CDR3 is made up of 13 amino acids. Germline-derived CDR1 and CDR2 are MDHEN and SYDVKM. The CDR3, as DNA: TGTGCCGGCAGCTGGGGGGGACCAGAGACCCAGTACTTC. Protein: CAGSWGGPETQYF.

This clonotype was observed a handful of times. This chain uses TRBV5-1 with TRBJ2-3; D is possibly TRBD2 (6 bases). Germline CDR1 SGHRS, CDR2 YFSETQ. The CDR3 sequence is 14 residues long. V was trimmed by 0 bases and J by 4 bases, leaving 9 bases between them. CDR3 loop: CASSLVGGADTQYF. The CDR3 coding sequence is TGCGCCAGCAGCTTGGTCGGGGGAGCAGATACGCAGTATTTT.

The chain employs TRBV20-1 and TRBJ2-3; D is ambiguous. Germline lookup yields CDR1 DFQATT and CDR2 SNEGSKA (reference sequence). With 4 bases removed from V and 3 bases from J, the gap between germline ends came to 2 bases. The CDR3 totals 10 residues. CDR3 nucleotides: TGCAGTGCTACTACAGATACGCAGTATTTT. This gives the protein CSATTDTQYF.